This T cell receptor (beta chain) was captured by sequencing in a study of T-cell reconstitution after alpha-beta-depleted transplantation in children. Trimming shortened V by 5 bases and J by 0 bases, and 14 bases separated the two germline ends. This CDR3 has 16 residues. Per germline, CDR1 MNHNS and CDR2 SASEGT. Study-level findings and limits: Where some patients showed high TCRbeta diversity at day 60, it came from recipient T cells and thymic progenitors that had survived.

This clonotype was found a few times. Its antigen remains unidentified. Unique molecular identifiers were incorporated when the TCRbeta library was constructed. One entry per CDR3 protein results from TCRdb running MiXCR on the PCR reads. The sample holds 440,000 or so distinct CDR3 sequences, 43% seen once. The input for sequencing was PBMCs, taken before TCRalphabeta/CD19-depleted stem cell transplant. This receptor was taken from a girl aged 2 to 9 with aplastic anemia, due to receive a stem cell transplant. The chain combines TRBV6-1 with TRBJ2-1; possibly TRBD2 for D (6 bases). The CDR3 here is CASSRDSIFSYNEQFF. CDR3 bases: TGTGCCAGCAGTCGGGACTCCATATTCTCCTACAATGAGCAGTTCTTC.